This T cell receptor beta chain is drawn from a study of cytomegalovirus exposure and HLA in healthy donors. The PCR was carried out with 60 Vbeta primers and 13 Jbeta primers. Produced via immunoSEQ multiplex PCR; TCRdb's table is partial and in-frame only. Of more than 75,000 clones in the sample, roughly 86% are singletons; the top ten hold 5.5% to 6.5%. The CDR3 runs 12 residues. V was clipped by 3 bases and J by 4 bases, with 3 bases between them. The germline V gene encodes CDR1 MDHEN and CDR2 SYDVKM. At the time of sampling, donors were nominally healthy, though unrecorded immune exposures were likely.

J is TRBJ1-4 and V is TRBV28; no definite D call. The sample taken for sequencing was PBMCs. The TCR sequence derives from a woman aged 18-29 years in good health and CMV-seropositive. CDR3 residues: CASSLSNEKLFF. In nucleotides, the CDR3 is TGTGCCAGCAGTTTGAGTAATGAAAAACTGTTTTTT.